The present TCR beta chain was sequenced within a study of STAT3 mutations in large granular lymphocyte leukemia (dated by TCRdb to between 2018 and 2020). General notes on the study: In roughly half of the longitudinally sequenced T-LGLL patients, canonical activating STAT3 mutations were detected. More than half of T-LGLL patients received one or more immunosuppressive therapy regimens, with hematologic response in 40% of those treated. To reconstruct clonal hierarchy and dynamics, serial deep sequencing of TCRbeta CDR3 and STAT3 was performed in patients with T-cell large granular lymphocyte leukemia. From an initial cohort of 200 to 250 LGL patients, about 19 representative T-LGLL cases were picked for longitudinal TCRbeta and STAT3 sequencing. As controls within the study, a couple of patients with natural killer LGL leukemia were also sequenced longitudinally. For each patient, sequencing was performed at an average of roughly 4 time points, with a range of 2 to 8 samplings.

DNA was extracted from blood mononuclear cells, with the same DNA used for both TCR and STAT3 sequencing. As to this clone: Its antigen target is currently unknown. No base-level quality is on record; no much larger clone is a single base apart.

The CDR1 and CDR2 encoded by the germline V gene are SGHTA and FQGNSA. The CDR3 has 15 amino acids, counting the end cysteine and phenylalanine. The only DNA kept is the CDR3, 45 bases in frame from the first base. V lost 1 base and J lost 2 bases; the stretch between them is 11 bases long. An Illumina MiSeq was used to sequence the TCRbeta libraries, yielding an average of approximately 43,000 productive templates per sample. TCRbeta CDR3 libraries were generated with the immunoSEQ assay using multiplex PCR amplification. On the authors' methods: Repertoire diversity was calculated as previously defined, and values close to 0 indicated extremely monoclonal samples. TCRdb re-hosts the immuneACCESS table, in-frame sequences only. Its copies lack some clones; in the studies checked, an unresolved V gene accounts for under half of them, and the cause for the rest is not known. D and trimming were read from the DNA, whereas the V and J calls and clone size are those reported in that table. The sample includes about 24,000 clones, with about 95% observed a single time. Approximately 6% of the sample is held by the ten biggest clonotypes.

The full study reports these points: Several patients had a dominant TCR clone burden greater than the STAT3 mutant burden, which suggests that the STAT3 mutation arose secondarily within a clone that had already expanded. At least one immunodominant TCRbeta clonotype was present in every T-LGLL patient, and multiple immunodominant subclonotypes appeared in about half of the T-LGLL patients. Persisting codominant clonotypes in some patients meant a small but highly pathogenic clone may have been missed. The linking of therapy response to changes in TCR clonal burden was complicated by variable intervals between samplings and differing treatment regimens. In about 35% of the 18 patients, TCR clonotype switching occurred after therapy, and every newly emerging clone was STAT3 wild type. Because no samples were available when a clone first appeared, clonal expansion was inferred from samplings taken at other points.

The receptor's source is a man aged 35 to 55 with T-cell large granular lymphocyte leukemia. Some clones in this sample may be carry-over from other donors' samples. The age is the age at diagnosis. The chain is assembled from TRBV7-2 and TRBJ1-2; a confident D gene designation cannot be given. The material sequenced was peripheral blood mononuclear cells. CDR3 loop: CASSLDLAGNYGYTF. The nucleotide sequence is given as TGTGCCAGCAGCTTAGATCTGGCAGGAAACTATGGCTACACCTTC. Full variable domain (CDR3 extended with the reference TRBV7-2 and TRBJ1-2 proteins): GAGVSQSPSNKVTEKGKDVELRCDPISGHTALYWYRQSLGQGLEFLIYFQGNSAPDKSGLPSDRFSAERTGGSVSTLTIQRTQQEDSAVYLCASSLDLAGNYGYTFGSGTRLTVV.